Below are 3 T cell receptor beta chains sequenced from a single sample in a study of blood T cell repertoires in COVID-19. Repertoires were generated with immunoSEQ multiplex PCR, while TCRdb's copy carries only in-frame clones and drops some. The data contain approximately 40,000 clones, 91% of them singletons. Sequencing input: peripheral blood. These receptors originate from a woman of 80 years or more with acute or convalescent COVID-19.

CDR3 in DNA: TGTGCCAGCAGCTTCGGGGGAACCCTCTATGGCGCTGAAGCTTTCTTT. This codes for CASSFGGTLYGAEAFF. The chain couples TRBV5-6 to TRBJ1-1; D might be TRBD1 (5 bases). The CDR3 is made up of 16 amino acids. CDR1 is SGHDT and CDR2 is YYEEEE in the germline V gene. Trimming took 2 bases from V and 6 from J, leaving 20 bases between them.

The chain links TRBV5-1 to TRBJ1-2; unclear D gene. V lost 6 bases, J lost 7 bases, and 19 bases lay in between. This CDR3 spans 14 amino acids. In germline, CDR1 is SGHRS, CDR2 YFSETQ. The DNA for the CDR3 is TGCGCCAGCAACCCGTCGAGTGAGCTGAGTGGCTACACCTTC. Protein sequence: CASNPSSELSGYTF. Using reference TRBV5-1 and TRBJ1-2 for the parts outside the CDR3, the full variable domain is KAGVTQTPRYLIKTRGQQVTLSCSPISGHRSVSWYQQTPGQGLQFLFEYFSETQRNKGNFPGRFSGRQFSNSRSEMNVSTLELGDSALYLCASNPSSELSGYTFGSGTRLTVV.

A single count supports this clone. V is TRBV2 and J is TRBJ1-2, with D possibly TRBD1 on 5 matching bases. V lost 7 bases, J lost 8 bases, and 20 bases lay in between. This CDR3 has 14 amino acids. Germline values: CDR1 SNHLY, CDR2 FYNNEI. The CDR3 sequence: CASKREGPSRGYTF. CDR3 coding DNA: TGTGCCAGCAAAAGGGAGGGGCCCTCTCGGGGCTACACCTTC. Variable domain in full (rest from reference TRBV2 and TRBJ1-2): EPEVTQTPSHQVTQMGQEVILRCVPISNHLYFYWYRQILGQKVEFLVSFYNNEISEKSEIFDDQFSVERPDGSNFTLKIRSTKLEDSAMYFCASKREGPSRGYTFGSGTRLTVV.